A selection of T cell receptor beta chains follows, all from one sample in a study of sequential checkpoint blockade in melanoma. The table came from immunoSEQ multiplex PCR; TCRdb's copy has only in-frame clones and leaves some out. Among under 40,000 clones listed, approximately 90% were seen once. The material sequenced was CD8+ T cells sorted from blood (inferred from file names), taken from a patient given nivolumab and ipilimumab in sequence. The receptors shown here come from a human donor with melanoma. Both conserved end residues are part of each CDR3. Each record gives: J gene, clone size, D gene, V gene, CDR3 DNA, CDR3 protein. D genes are given only for firm matches. Size is stated for part of the rows, as once, few or many counts, or as a class when the clone is expanded.

j_call: TRBJ1-3; clone_size: few; d_call: NA; v_call: TRBV6-5; cdr3_nt: TGTGCCAGCAGTCTGGGAAACACCATATATTTT; cdr3_aa: CASSLGNTIYF
j_call: TRBJ2-3; clone_size: NA; d_call: NA; v_call: TRBV11-2; cdr3_nt: TGTGCCAGCAGTTTGGGCTGGGGAGTCGAAGATACGCAGTATTTT; cdr3_aa: CASSLGWGVEDTQYF
j_call: TRBJ1-2; clone_size: NA; d_call: TRBD1; v_call: TRBV5-4; cdr3_nt: TGTGCCAGCAGCTTGAACAGGGGGCGTGACGGCTACACCTTC; cdr3_aa: CASSLNRGRDGYTF
j_call: TRBJ2-6; clone_size: NA; d_call: NA; v_call: TRBV18; cdr3_nt: TGTGCCAGCTCACGTAGGGAGTCTGGGGCCAACGTCCTGACTTTC; cdr3_aa: CASSRRESGANVLTF
j_call: TRBJ2-1; clone_size: NA; d_call: TRBD2; v_call: TRBV29-1; cdr3_nt: TGCAGCGTTGAAAGGGCGGGAGGGGACAATGAGCAGTTCTTC; cdr3_aa: CSVERAGGDNEQFF
j_call: TRBJ2-7; clone_size: NA; d_call: NA; v_call: TRBV7-6; cdr3_nt: TGTGCCAGCAGCCCTTATCCCACGCAGGGCTCCTACGAGCAGTACTTC; cdr3_aa: CASSPYPTQGSYEQYF
j_call: TRBJ2-7; clone_size: NA; d_call: TRBD1; v_call: TRBV11-1; cdr3_nt: TGTGCCAGCAGCAAGATGGACAGGTCCTACGAGCAGTACTTC; cdr3_aa: CASSKMDRSYEQYF
j_call: TRBJ2-5; clone_size: NA; d_call: TRBD1; v_call: TRBV9; cdr3_nt: TGTGCCAGCAGCGTAGCCGGGACAGGCCAAGAGACCCAGTACTTC; cdr3_aa: CASSVAGTGQETQYF
j_call: TRBJ2-1; clone_size: NA; d_call: NA; v_call: TRBV6-6; cdr3_nt: TGTGCCAGCAGAGCCAATGAGCAGTTCTTC; cdr3_aa: CASRANEQFF
j_call: TRBJ2-7; clone_size: NA; d_call: TRBD2; v_call: TRBV28; cdr3_nt: TGTGCCAGCAGACAGGGACTAGCGGGACACTACGAGCAGTACTTC; cdr3_aa: CASRQGLAGHYEQYF
j_call: TRBJ1-2; clone_size: NA; d_call: TRBD1; v_call: TRBV7-9; cdr3_nt: TGTGCCGGACAGGGACCCTATGGCTACACCTTC; cdr3_aa: CAGQGPYGYTF
j_call: TRBJ2-7; clone_size: NA; d_call: TRBD2; v_call: TRBV7-2; cdr3_nt: TGTGCCAGCAGCTCGGGACTAGCGGGAATCTACGAGCAGTACTTC; cdr3_aa: CASSSGLAGIYEQYF
j_call: TRBJ2-5; clone_size: NA; d_call: TRBD2; v_call: TRBV7-6; cdr3_nt: TGTGCCAGCAGCTTCGGGACTAGCGGGAGGGCCCCTGTGGAGACCCAGTACTTC; cdr3_aa: CASSFGTSGRAPVETQYF
j_call: TRBJ2-5; clone_size: NA; d_call: NA; v_call: TRBV4-1; cdr3_nt: TGCGCCAGCAGCCAAGATCAAACAGGGTGGACCCAGTACTTC; cdr3_aa: CASSQDQTGWTQYF
j_call: TRBJ2-2; clone_size: NA; d_call: NA; v_call: TRBV25-1; cdr3_nt: TGTGCCAGCAGTGAATATCGGGTTACCGGGGAGCTGTTTTTT; cdr3_aa: CASSEYRVTGELFF
j_call: TRBJ2-3; clone_size: once; d_call: TRBD2; v_call: TRBV5-1; cdr3_nt: TGCGCCAGCAGCAGGAGCGGGAGTGGCACAGATACGCAGTATTTT; cdr3_aa: CASSRSGSGTDTQYF
j_call: TRBJ1-2; clone_size: few; d_call: NA; v_call: TRBV19; cdr3_nt: TGTGCCAGTAGTCAACAGTCAGGCTATGGCTACACCTTC; cdr3_aa: CASSQQSGYGYTF
j_call: TRBJ2-5; clone_size: NA; d_call: NA; v_call: TRBV13; cdr3_nt: TGTGCCAGCAGCTTAAGGCAGCGCATCCAAGAGACCCAGTACTTC; cdr3_aa: CASSLRQRIQETQYF
j_call: TRBJ1-1; clone_size: NA; d_call: NA; v_call: TRBV6-5; cdr3_nt: TGTGCCAGCAGTTACGGGCGGGGCACTGAAGCTTTCTTT; cdr3_aa: CASSYGRGTEAFF
j_call: TRBJ1-1; clone_size: few; d_call: TRBD1; v_call: TRBV19; cdr3_nt: TGTGCCAGTAGCCCCACAGGGGGCACTGAAGCTTTCTTT; cdr3_aa: CASSPTGGTEAFF
j_call: TRBJ1-2; clone_size: NA; d_call: TRBD1; v_call: TRBV5-4; cdr3_nt: TGTGCCAGCAGCTTGGATTACAGGGGAGCTAACTATGGCTACACCTTC; cdr3_aa: CASSLDYRGANYGYTF
j_call: TRBJ2-3; clone_size: NA; d_call: NA; v_call: TRBV5-8; cdr3_nt: TGTGCCAGCAGCCGAGGGACAATCACAGATACGCAGTATTTT; cdr3_aa: CASSRGTITDTQYF
j_call: TRBJ2-3; clone_size: NA; d_call: TRBD2; v_call: TRBV7-3; cdr3_nt: TGTGCCAGCAGCTCGAATAGCGGGGGAGATACGCAGTATTTT; cdr3_aa: CASSSNSGGDTQYF
j_call: TRBJ2-6; clone_size: medium-sized; d_call: NA; v_call: TRBV6-4; cdr3_nt: TGTGCCAGCAGTGAGGACAGCTCTGGGGCCAACGTCCTGACTTTC; cdr3_aa: CASSEDSSGANVLTF
j_call: TRBJ2-2; clone_size: NA; d_call: NA; v_call: TRBV7-9; cdr3_nt: TGTGCCAGCAGCCCGCCCGGCGCCCAGCAGGATAGGCTGTTTTTT; cdr3_aa: CASSPPGAQQDRLFF
j_call: TRBJ1-5; clone_size: NA; d_call: NA; v_call: TRBV27; cdr3_nt: TGTGCCAGCAGTTTTGCGGGGGCTAGTAATCAGCCCCAGCATTTT; cdr3_aa: CASSFAGASNQPQHF
j_call: TRBJ2-2; clone_size: NA; d_call: NA; v_call: TRBV7-3; cdr3_nt: TGTGCCAGCAGCTCTTCCGGGGAGCTGTTTTTT; cdr3_aa: CASSSSGELFF
j_call: TRBJ1-3; clone_size: NA; d_call: NA; v_call: TRBV9; cdr3_nt: TGTGCCAGCAGCGCCGCAGGCTCTGGAAACACCATATATTTT; cdr3_aa: CASSAAGSGNTIYF
j_call: TRBJ2-1; clone_size: NA; d_call: NA; v_call: TRBV5-1; cdr3_nt: TGCGCCAGCAGCCCGGGACAGGTGCCCGGGGGGTCCTACAATGAGCAGTTCTTC; cdr3_aa: CASSPGQVPGGSYNEQFF
j_call: TRBJ1-5; clone_size: NA; d_call: NA; v_call: TRBV27; cdr3_nt: TGTGCCAGCAGTTTCGGTAGTCATCAGCCCCAGCATTTT; cdr3_aa: CASSFGSHQPQHF
j_call: TRBJ1-5; clone_size: NA; d_call: NA; v_call: TRBV5-1; cdr3_nt: TGCGCCAGCAGCTTGGAGACGGAAGAGGATAGCAATCAGCCCCAGCATTTT; cdr3_aa: CASSLETEEDSNQPQHF
j_call: TRBJ2-5; clone_size: NA; d_call: TRBD2; v_call: TRBV9; cdr3_nt: TGTGCCAGCAGCGTAGGACTAGCAGGTGGGGAGACCCAGTACTTC; cdr3_aa: CASSVGLAGGETQYF
j_call: TRBJ1-2; clone_size: NA; d_call: NA; v_call: TRBV7-3; cdr3_nt: TGTGCCAGCAGCTTTGGGCCTGCAGACTATGGCTACACCTTC; cdr3_aa: CASSFGPADYGYTF
j_call: TRBJ2-1; clone_size: NA; d_call: NA; v_call: TRBV19; cdr3_nt: TGTGCCAGTAGCCTGACTAGTAGGGTCTACAATGAGCAGTTCTTC; cdr3_aa: CASSLTSRVYNEQFF
j_call: TRBJ2-1; clone_size: few; d_call: NA; v_call: TRBV6-6; cdr3_nt: TGTGCCAGCAGTTACGTACCCACCGGCAATGAGCAGTTCTTC; cdr3_aa: CASSYVPTGNEQFF
j_call: TRBJ2-1; clone_size: NA; d_call: TRBD2; v_call: TRBV7-9; cdr3_nt: TGTGCCAGCATCCGGCTAGCGGGGAACAATGAGCAGTTCTTC; cdr3_aa: CASIRLAGNNEQFF
j_call: TRBJ2-3; clone_size: NA; d_call: TRBD2; v_call: TRBV9; cdr3_nt: TGTGCCAGCAGCGTATCTTCGCGGGAGGCAGATACGCAGTATTTT; cdr3_aa: CASSVSSREADTQYF
j_call: TRBJ2-2; clone_size: NA; d_call: TRBD2; v_call: TRBV7-3; cdr3_nt: TGTGCCAGCAGCTTATACCCGGGGGGGTCTGACGGGGAGCTGTTTTTT; cdr3_aa: CASSLYPGGSDGELFF
j_call: TRBJ1-1; clone_size: NA; d_call: NA; v_call: TRBV5-8; cdr3_nt: TGTGCCAGCAGCTTGGCCCTGTCGAACACTGAAGCTTTCTTT; cdr3_aa: CASSLALSNTEAFF
j_call: TRBJ2-7; clone_size: NA; d_call: TRBD2; v_call: TRBV9; cdr3_nt: TGTGCCAGCAGCGTAGCTACGGGGCGGGAGGGTTCCTACGAGCAGTACTTC; cdr3_aa: CASSVATGREGSYEQYF
j_call: TRBJ2-7; clone_size: NA; d_call: TRBD1; v_call: TRBV11-2; cdr3_nt: TGTGCCAGCAGCCAGACAGGGACCTACGAGCAGTACTTC; cdr3_aa: CASSQTGTYEQYF
j_call: TRBJ2-1; clone_size: NA; d_call: TRBD2; v_call: TRBV28; cdr3_nt: TGTGCCAGCAGTTTATGGGAGACTAGCGGGAGCTACAATGAGCAGTTCTTC; cdr3_aa: CASSLWETSGSYNEQFF
j_call: TRBJ2-3; clone_size: NA; d_call: TRBD2; v_call: TRBV19; cdr3_nt: TGTGCCAGTAGATACAGACTAGCGGGAGGACTGACAGATACGCAGTATTTT; cdr3_aa: CASRYRLAGGLTDTQYF